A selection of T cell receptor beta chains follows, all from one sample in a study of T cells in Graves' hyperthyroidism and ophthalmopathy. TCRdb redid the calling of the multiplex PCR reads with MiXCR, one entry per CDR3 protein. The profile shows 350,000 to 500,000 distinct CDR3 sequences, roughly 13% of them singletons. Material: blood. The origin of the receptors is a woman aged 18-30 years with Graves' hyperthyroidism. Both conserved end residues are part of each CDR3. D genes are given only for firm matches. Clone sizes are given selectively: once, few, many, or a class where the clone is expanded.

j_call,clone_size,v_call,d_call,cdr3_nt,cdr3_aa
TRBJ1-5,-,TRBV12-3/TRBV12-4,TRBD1,TGTGCCAGTTTAAAAACCGGGACAGAAAATCAGCCCCAGCATTTT,CASLKTGTENQPQHF
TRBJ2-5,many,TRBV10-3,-,TGTGCCATCAGTGAGTCGGTGGGCTCGGAGACCCAGTACTTC,CAISESVGSETQYF
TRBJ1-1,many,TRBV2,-,TGTGCCAGCAGGTTGGGACGGCTAGACGCTGAAGCTTTCTTT,CASRLGRLDAEAFF
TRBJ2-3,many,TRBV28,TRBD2,TGTGCCAGCAGTTTGGGGAGGGCCCCAGTGTCGGCGCAGTATTTT,CASSLGRAPVSAQYF
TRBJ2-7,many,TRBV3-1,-,TGTGCCAGCAGCCGGATGGGAGGAGGAGAGCAGTACTTC,CASSRMGGGEQYF
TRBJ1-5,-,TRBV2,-,TGTGCCAGCAGTGAATGGACTTATCAGCCCCAGCATTTT,CASSEWTYQPQHF
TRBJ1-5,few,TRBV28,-,TGTGCCAGCAGTCCAAGGGGGTTAGCTCAGCCCCAGCATTTT,CASSPRGLAQPQHF
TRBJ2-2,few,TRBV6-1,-,TGTGCCAGCACCCCGAAGTGGAACACCGGGGAGCTGTTTTTT,CASTPKWNTGELFF
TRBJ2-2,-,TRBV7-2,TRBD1,TGTGCCAGCAGCTCCGACAGGGACCACGCCGGGGAGCTGTTTTTT,CASSSDRDHAGELFF
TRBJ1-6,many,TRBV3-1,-,TGTGCCAGCAGCCCTCAACTCAGGGTAGATAATTCACCCCTCCACTTT,CASSPQLRVDNSPLHF
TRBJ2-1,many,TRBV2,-,TGTGCCAGCAGTGAGTCTGGACCACACAATGAGCAGTTCTTC,CASSESGPHNEQFF
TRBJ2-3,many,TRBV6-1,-,TGTGCCAGCAGTGAGATGGGGCCTAGCACAGATACGCAGTATTTT,CASSEMGPSTDTQYF
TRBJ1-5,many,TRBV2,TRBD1,TGTGCCAGAGGGACAGAAGATAGCAATCAGCCCCAGCATTTT,CARGTEDSNQPQHF